The clone carrying this T cell receptor beta chain was found many times. The antigen is not known. TCRdb re-called the reads with MiXCR, one entry per CDR3 protein. Counted here are over 450,000 distinct CDR3 sequences, 11% occurring once; the ten biggest clones make up about 10%. The source of the sample is a study of T cell repertoires in cytomegalovirus infection. Study findings and constraints: There were carriers of CMV plus the relevant HLA, and cumulative public TCR beta family frequency identified them.

This TCR came from a human donor in good health (CMV status not recorded). Some clones in this sample may be carry-over from other donors' samples. Sequencing was done on a sample of PBMCs.

CDR3 DNA: TGCGCCAGCAGCCAAGAAGAAACTGAAGCTTTCTTT. It specifies CASSQEETEAFF. This rearrangement joins TRBV4-1 to TRBJ1-1; D not resolved. V was pared by 0 bases and J by 5 bases, with 4 bases between. The germline V gene has CDR1 MGHRA and CDR2 YSYEKL. The CDR3 totals 12 residues.